Below, 13 T cell receptor beta chains from the same sample are listed, as sequenced in a study of cytomegalovirus exposure and HLA in healthy donors. Use of 60 Vbeta and 13 Jbeta primers characterized the PCR. Only in-frame clones appear in the TCRdb table, and some are missing; sequencing was by immunoSEQ multiplex PCR. The table includes around 120,000 clones, about 75% detected once. Sequenced input: PBMCs. These receptors were collected from a man aged 60 to 69 in good health and CMV-seropositive.

This clone was counted a single time. The chain joins TRBV6-1 to TRBJ1-5; D uncertain. Trimming took off 4 bases at V and 3 bases at J, with 16 bases between the two ends. Germline loops: CDR1 MNHNS, CDR2 SASEGT. This CDR3 contains 16 residues. As DNA, the CDR3 is TGTGCCAGCAGTGCAAGACAAAACACCCACAATCAGCCCCAGCATTTT. This gives the protein CASSARQNTHNQPQHF.

The rearrangement links TRBV9 to TRBJ2-7; TRBD1 matches 7 bases. The junction had 8 bases not matched to a gene; V was cut back by 3 bases and J by 2 bases. CDR3 size: 15 residues. CDR1 is SGDLS, CDR2 YYNGEE, per germline. This CDR3 reads CASSAAPGTAYEQYF. CDR3 nucleotide sequence: TGTGCCAGCAGCGCTGCCCCAGGGACAGCCTACGAGCAGTACTTC.

Regarding this clone: The sample holds other DNA sequences that translate to the same CDR3. The chain links TRBV28 to TRBJ1-4; TRBD1 matches 8 bases. Germline CDR1 MDHEN, CDR2 SYDVKM. There are 13 residues in the CDR3. The trim removed 10 bases at V and 7 bases at J, leaving 8 bases unmatched. CDR3 amino acids: CAMQGASGEKLFF. In DNA, the CDR3 is TGTGCCATGCAGGGGGCGAGTGGTGAAAAACTGTTTTTT.

The chain joins TRBV11-3 to TRBJ2-5, with a weak D call TRBD1 (5 bases). Germline values: CDR1 SGHNT, CDR2 YENEEA. V shed 5 bases and J shed 7 bases, with 11 bases lying between them. The CDR3 has 12 residues. The CDR3 bases are TGTGCCAGCAGCCAGGGTCGAGGGACCCAGTACTTC. Translated: CASSQGRGTQYF.

The genes are TRBV5-4 and TRBJ1-6; 7 bases agree with TRBD1. Germline assignment: CDR1 SGHNT and CDR2 YYREEE (reference sequence). Unmatched junction bases numbered 9, after V lost 0 bases and J lost 9 bases. The CDR3 runs 16 residues. CDR3 amino acids: CASSLGLGQLVSPLHF. The CDR3 DNA follows: TGTGCCAGCAGCTTGGGCTTGGGACAGCTAGTTTCACCCCTCCACTTT.

This clone was seen more than once but under ten times. J is TRBJ1-1 and V is TRBV6-6, with D unclear. The germline V gene has CDR1 MNHNY and CDR2 SVGAGI (reference sequence). CDR3 length: 11 residues. Trimming shortened V by 9 bases and J by 4 bases, and 9 bases separated the two germline ends. CDR3 nucleotides: TGTGCCAGTTCGGGGAGCACTGAAGCTTTCTTT. It encodes CASSGSTEAFF.

The chain joins TRBV11-2 to TRBJ2-7; 9 positions agree with TRBD1. Losses at the gene ends were 5 bases for V and 3 bases for J; bases not matched to a gene: 8. The CDR3 is made up of 15 amino acids. Germline V gene sequence: CDR1 SGHAT, CDR2 FQNNGV. This CDR3 reads CASSTTTGGGYEQYF. Here the CDR3 DNA reads TGTGCCAGCAGCACTACGACAGGGGGGGGCTACGAGCAGTACTTC.

This clone is a singleton in its sample. The chain carries TRBV7-2 and TRBJ1-2; D call uncertain. Trimming took 5 bases from V and 5 from J, leaving 15 bases between them. The CDR3 runs to 14 residues. Germline assignment: CDR1 SGHTA and CDR2 FQGNSA. Here the CDR3 reads CASSPDTSGYGYTF. CDR3 nucleotides: TGTGCCAGCAGCCCCGACACCTCCGGATATGGCTACACCTTC.

The V and J genes are TRBV6-1 and TRBJ1-1, with a weak D call TRBD1 (5 bases). CDR3 size: 15 residues. V was pared by 5 bases and J by 0 bases, with 13 bases between. Germline V gene sequence: CDR1 MNHNS, CDR2 SASEGT. CDR3 bases: TGTGCCAGCAGTTTACCGGGACTGATGAACACTGAAGCTTTCTTT. It specifies CASSLPGLMNTEAFF.

The chain carries TRBV19 and TRBJ2-1, with D possibly being TRBD1 (5 bases). V was pared by 0 bases and J by 7 bases, with 13 bases between. Germline-derived CDR1 and CDR2 are LNHDA and SQIVND (reference sequence). This CDR3 contains 15 residues. CDR3 protein: CASSIDLGRVNEQFF. The CDR3 DNA reads TGTGCCAGTAGTATAGATCTGGGCAGGGTAAATGAGCAGTTCTTC.

V and J are TRBV7-3 and TRBJ1-1; D is unclear. V was pared by 0 bases and J by 2 bases, with 10 bases between. The CDR3 runs 15 residues. The germline gives CDR1 SGHTA, CDR2 FQGTGA. The CDR3 here is CASSLTRGLNTEAFF. CDR3 DNA: TGTGCCAGCAGCTTAACACGGGGTCTCAACACTGAAGCTTTCTTT.

The rearrangement joins TRBV19 to TRBJ2-6, with 8 positions matching TRBD1. This CDR3 comprises 21 residues. With 5 bases clipped from V and 0 bases from J, the junction kept 18 bases outside the gene matches. Germline CDR1 is LNHDA and CDR2 is SQIVND (reference sequence). This CDR3 reads CASSASRDRQGRSSGANVLTF. DNA of the CDR3: TGTGCCAGTAGTGCCTCGCGGGACAGGCAGGGAAGGTCCTCTGGGGCCAACGTCCTGACTTTC.

The genes are TRBV5-1 and TRBJ2-1; 7 nucleotides agree with TRBD2. V lost 1 base to trimming and J lost 8 bases; unmatched junction nucleotides: 3. This CDR3 comprises 13 residues. Germline values: CDR1 SGHRS, CDR2 YFSETQ. The CDR3 DNA reads TGCGCCAGCAGCTTGATTCGGGGGGATGAGCAGTTCTTC. It encodes CASSLIRGDEQFF.